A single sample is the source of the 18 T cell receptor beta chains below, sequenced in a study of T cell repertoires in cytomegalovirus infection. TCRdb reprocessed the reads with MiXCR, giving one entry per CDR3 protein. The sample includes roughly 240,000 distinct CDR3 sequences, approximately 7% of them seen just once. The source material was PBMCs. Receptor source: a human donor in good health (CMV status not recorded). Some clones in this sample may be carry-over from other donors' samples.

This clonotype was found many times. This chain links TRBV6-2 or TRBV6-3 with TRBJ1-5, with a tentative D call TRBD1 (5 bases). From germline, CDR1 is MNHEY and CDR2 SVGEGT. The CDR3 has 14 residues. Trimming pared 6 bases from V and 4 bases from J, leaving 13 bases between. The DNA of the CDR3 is TGTGCCAGCAGCTACCGGACACAGAATCAGCCCCAGCATTTT. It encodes CASSYRTQNQPQHF.

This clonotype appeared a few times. The CDR3 sequence: CSARLAGADEQFF. CDR3 coding DNA: TGCAGTGCTAGACTAGCGGGGGCAGATGAGCAGTTCTTC. The V gene is TRBV20-1, the J gene TRBJ2-1; 10 bases agree with TRBD2. This CDR3 comprises 13 residues. CDR1 and CDR2 (germline): DFQATT, SNEGSKA (reference sequence). The V segment lost 2 bases and the J segment 8 bases; nucleotides outside the gene matches: 3.

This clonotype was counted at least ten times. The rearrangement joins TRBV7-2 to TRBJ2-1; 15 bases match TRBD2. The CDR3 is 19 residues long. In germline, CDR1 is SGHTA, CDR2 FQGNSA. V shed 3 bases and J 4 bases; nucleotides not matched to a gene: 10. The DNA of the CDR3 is TGTGCCAGCAGCTTGGGGGCCGGGACTAGCGGGGGGAAATACAATGAGCAGTTCTTC. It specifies CASSLGAGTSGGKYNEQFF.

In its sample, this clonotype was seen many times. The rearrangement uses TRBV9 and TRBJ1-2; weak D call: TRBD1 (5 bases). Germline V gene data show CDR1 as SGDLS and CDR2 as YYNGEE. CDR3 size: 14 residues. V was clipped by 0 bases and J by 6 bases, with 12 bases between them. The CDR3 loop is CASSVAGGVDGYTF. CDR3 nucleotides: TGTGCCAGCAGCGTAGCAGGAGGGGTGGATGGCTACACCTTC.

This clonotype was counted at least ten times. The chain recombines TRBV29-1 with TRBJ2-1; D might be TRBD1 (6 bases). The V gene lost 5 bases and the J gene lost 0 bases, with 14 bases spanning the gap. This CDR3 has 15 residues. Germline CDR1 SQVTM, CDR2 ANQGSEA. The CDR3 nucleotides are TGCAGCGTTTCTGACAGGCCCGTCTCCTACAATGAGCAGTTCTTC. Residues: CSVSDRPVSYNEQFF.

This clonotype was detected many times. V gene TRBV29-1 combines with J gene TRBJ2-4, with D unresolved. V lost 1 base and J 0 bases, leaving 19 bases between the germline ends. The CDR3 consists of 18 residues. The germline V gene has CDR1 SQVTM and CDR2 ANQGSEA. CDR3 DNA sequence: TGCAGCGTTGAAGCATTCGAGTCGGGCGGATTAGCCAAAAACATTCAGTACTTC. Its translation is CSVEAFESGGLAKNIQYF.

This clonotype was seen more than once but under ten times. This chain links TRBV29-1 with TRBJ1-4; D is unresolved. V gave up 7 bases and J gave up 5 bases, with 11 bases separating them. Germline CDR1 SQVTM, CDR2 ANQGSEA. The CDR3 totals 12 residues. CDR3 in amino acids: CSAGRPNEKLFF. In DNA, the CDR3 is TGCAGCGCAGGACGGCCGAATGAAAAACTGTTTTTT.

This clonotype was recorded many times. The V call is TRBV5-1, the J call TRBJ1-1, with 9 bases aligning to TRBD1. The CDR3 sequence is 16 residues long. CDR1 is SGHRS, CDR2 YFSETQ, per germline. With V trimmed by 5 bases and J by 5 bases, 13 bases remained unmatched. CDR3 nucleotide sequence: TGCGCCAGCAGGACTGAACAGGGGGCAGGTGGGACTGAAGCTTTCTTT. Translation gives CASRTEQGAGGTEAFF.

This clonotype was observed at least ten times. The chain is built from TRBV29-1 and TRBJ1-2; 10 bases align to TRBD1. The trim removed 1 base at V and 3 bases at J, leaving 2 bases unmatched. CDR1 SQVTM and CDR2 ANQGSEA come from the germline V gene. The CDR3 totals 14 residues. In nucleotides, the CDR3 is TGCAGCGTTGAAGGGACAGGGGGGGACTATGGCTACACCTTC. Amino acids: CSVEGTGGDYGYTF. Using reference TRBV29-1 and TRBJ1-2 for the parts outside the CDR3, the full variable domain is SAVISQKPSRDICQRGTSLTIQCQVDSQVTMMFWYRQQPGQSLTLIATANQGSEATYESGFVIDKFPISRPNLTFSTLTVSNMSPEDSSIYLCSVEGTGGDYGYTFGSGTRLTVV.

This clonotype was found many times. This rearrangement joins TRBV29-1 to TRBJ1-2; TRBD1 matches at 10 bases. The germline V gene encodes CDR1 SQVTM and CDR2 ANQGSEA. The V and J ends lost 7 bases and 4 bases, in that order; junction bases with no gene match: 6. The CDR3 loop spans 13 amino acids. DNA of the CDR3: TGCAGCGGGGGGACAGGGGATGGCTATGGCTACACCTTC. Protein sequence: CSGGTGDGYGYTF.

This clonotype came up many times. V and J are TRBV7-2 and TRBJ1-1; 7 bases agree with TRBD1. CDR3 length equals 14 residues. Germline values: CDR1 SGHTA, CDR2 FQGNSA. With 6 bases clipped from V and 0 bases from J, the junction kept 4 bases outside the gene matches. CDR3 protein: CASRSQGLNTEAFF. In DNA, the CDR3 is TGTGCCAGCAGATCACAGGGGTTGAACACTGAAGCTTTCTTT.

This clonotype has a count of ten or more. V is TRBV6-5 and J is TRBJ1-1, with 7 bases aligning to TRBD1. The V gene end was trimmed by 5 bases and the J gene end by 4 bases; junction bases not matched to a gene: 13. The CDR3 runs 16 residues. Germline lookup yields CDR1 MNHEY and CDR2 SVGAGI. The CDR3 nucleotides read TGTGCCAGCAGTCATAGGACAGGTCGTAGTATCACTGAAGCTTTCTTT. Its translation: CASSHRTGRSITEAFF.

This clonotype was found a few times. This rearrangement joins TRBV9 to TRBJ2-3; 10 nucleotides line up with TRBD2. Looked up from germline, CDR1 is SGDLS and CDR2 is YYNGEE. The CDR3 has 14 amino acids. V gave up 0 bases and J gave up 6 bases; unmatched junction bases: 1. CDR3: CASSVATSGDTQYF. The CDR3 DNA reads TGTGCCAGCAGCGTAGCGACTAGCGGGGATACGCAGTATTTT.

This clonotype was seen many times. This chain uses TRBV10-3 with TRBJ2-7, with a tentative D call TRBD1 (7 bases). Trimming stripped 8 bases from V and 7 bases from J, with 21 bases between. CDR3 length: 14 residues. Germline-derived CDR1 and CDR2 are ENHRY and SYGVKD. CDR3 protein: CAIAGGLRSGEQYF. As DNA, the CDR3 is TGTGCCATCGCAGGGGGGCTAAGGAGTGGGGAGCAGTACTTC.

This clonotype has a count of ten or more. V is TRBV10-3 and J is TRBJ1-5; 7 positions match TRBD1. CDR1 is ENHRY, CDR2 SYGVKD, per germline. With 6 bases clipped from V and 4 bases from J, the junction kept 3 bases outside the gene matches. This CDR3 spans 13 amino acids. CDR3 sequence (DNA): TGTGCCATCAGGATGACAGGGAATCAGCCCCAGCATTTT. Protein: CAIRMTGNQPQHF.

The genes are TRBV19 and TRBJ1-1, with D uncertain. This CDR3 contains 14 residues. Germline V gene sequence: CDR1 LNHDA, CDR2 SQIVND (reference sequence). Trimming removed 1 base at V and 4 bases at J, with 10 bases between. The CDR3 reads CASSIAGDGTEAFF. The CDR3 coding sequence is TGTGCCAGTAGTATAGCAGGCGATGGCACTGAAGCTTTCTTT.

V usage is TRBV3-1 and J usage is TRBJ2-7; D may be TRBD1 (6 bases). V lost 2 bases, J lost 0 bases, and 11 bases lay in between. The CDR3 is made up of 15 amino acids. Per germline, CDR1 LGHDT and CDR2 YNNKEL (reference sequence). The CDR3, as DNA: TGTGCCAGCAGCCAAACTCGGACAGCCTCCTACGAGCAGTACTTC. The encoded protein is CASSQTRTASYEQYF.

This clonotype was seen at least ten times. This CDR3 is CASSVDHRGSRGEAFF. Written as DNA, the CDR3 is TGTGCCAGCAGCGTAGATCACAGGGGTTCGAGGGGAGAAGCTTTCTTT. The rearrangement uses TRBV9 and TRBJ1-1; TRBD1 aligns across 7 bases. The V and J ends lost 0 bases and 8 bases, in that order; junction bases with no gene match: 13. This CDR3 is 16 amino acids long. Germline V gives CDR1 SGDLS, CDR2 YYNGEE.